This TCR beta chain derives from a study of CD39 and CD103 CD8 tumor-infiltrating T cells. Clones were sequenced by immunoSEQ multiplex PCR, and TCRdb holds only the in-frame ones, with some missing. This table has about 3,000 clones, about four fifths appearing once. The CDR3 extends over 14 amino acids. V was cut by 4 bases and J by 8 bases, with 18 bases left in between. Per germline, CDR1 GTSNPN and CDR2 SVGIG (reference sequence). Source material: CD39- CD103- CD8+ T cells sorted from the tumor. Indicated subset: CD103-CD39- double-negative CD45RA- CD8 T cells. The origin of this receptor is a human donor with head and neck squamous cell carcinoma. The chain uses TRBV30 and TRBJ2-1, with a possible D match to TRBD2 (6 bases). DNA for the CDR3: TGTGCCTGGATGTGGGGGGTGGCAAGGGATGAGCAGTTCTTC. This translates into CAWMWGVARDEQFF.